This TCR beta chain emerged from a study of cytomegalovirus exposure and HLA in healthy donors. On the study more broadly: The same platform was used for the 130 or so validation repertoires and the approximately 700 first-cohort repertoires, a later analysis reported. Findings and limits, study-wide: The study listed under 200 cytomegalovirus-associated TCR beta chains. The classifier was said to identify cytomegalovirus status with high specificity and sensitivity.

TCRdb's copy holds only in-frame clones and misses some; the assay was immunoSEQ multiplex PCR. The sample yields about 240,000 clones, roughly 86% seen once. This CDR3 region has 15 residues. CDR1 is LNHDA, CDR2 SQIVND, per germline (reference sequence). Trimming cost V 6 bases and J 0 bases, with 12 bases left between them. This clone was recorded once. Its cognate antigen is unknown. The chain employs TRBV19 and TRBJ2-1; no clear D gene. The sample consisted of PBMCs. This TCR came from a woman in her 30s in good health and CMV-seropositive. Written as DNA, the CDR3 is TGTGCCAGTAGCGTGTCCGATAGCTCCTACAATGAGCAGTTCTTC. As protein: CASSVSDSSYNEQFF.